This TCR beta chain stems from a study of T cells expressing NK-cell markers. Overall study context: HCMV seropositivity marked most of the eight sequenced donors; one was seronegative.

Each CDR3 protein gets one entry in TCRdb, which reprocessed the 5' RACE reads and gives no DNA. This table lists over 100,000 distinct CDR3 sequences. Germline CDR1 SEHNR, CDR2 FQNEAQ (reference sequence). The CDR3 has 15 amino acids. The TCR comes from a woman aged 18-70 years in good health. The V and J genes are TRBV7-9 and TRBJ1-1. The sample was blood T cells: a sorted CD56 or NKG2C T cell subset, CD4+ or CD8+ T cells, or bulk PBMC T cells (not recorded which). CDR3 sequence: CASSPAGGGDTEAFF.